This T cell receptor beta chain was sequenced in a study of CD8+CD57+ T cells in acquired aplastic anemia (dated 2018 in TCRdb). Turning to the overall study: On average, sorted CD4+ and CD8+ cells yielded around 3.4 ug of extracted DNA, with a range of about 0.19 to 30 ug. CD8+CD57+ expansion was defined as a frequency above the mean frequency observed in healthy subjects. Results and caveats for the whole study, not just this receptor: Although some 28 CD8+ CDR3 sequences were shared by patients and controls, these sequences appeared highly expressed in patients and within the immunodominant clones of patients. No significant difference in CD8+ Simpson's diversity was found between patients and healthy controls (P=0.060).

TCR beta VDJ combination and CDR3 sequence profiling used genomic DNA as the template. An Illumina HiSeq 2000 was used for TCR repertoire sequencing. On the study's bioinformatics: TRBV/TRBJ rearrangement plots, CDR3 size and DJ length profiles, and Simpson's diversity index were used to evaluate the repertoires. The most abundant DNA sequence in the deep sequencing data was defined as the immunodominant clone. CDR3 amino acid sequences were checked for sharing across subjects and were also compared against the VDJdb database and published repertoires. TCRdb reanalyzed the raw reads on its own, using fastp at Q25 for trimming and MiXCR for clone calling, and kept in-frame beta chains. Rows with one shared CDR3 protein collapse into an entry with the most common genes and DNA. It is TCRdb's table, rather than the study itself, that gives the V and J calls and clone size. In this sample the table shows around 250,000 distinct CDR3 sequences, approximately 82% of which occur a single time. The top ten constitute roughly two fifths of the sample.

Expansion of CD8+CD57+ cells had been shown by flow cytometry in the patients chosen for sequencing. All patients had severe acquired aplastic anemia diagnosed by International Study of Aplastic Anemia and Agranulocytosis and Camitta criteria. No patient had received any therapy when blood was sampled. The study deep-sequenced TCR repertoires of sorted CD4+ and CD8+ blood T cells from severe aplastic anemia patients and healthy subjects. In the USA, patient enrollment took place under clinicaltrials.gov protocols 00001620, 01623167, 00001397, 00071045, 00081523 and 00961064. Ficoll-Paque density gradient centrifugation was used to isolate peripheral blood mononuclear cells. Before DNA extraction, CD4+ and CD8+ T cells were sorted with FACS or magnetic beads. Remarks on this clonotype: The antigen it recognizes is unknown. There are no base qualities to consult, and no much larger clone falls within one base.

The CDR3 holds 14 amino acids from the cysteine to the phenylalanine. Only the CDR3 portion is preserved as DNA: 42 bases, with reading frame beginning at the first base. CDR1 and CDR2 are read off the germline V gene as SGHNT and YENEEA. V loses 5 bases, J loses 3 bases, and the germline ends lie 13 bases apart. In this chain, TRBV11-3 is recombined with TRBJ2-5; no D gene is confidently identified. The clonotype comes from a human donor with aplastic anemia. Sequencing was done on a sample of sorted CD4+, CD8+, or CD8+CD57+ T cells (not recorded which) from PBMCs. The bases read TGTGCCAGCAGCATGGACCTGAGCGAAGAGACCCAGTACTTC. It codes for CASSMDLSEETQYF.